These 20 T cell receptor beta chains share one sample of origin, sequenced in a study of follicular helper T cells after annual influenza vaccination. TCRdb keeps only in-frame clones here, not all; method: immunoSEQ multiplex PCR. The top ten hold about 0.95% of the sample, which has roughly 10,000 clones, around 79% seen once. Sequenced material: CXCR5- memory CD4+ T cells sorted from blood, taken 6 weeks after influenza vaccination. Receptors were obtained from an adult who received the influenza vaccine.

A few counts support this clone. The CDR3 loop reads CASSSGQPGQPQHF. CDR3 nucleotide sequence: TGTGCCAGCAGCTCAGGACAGCCCGGGCAGCCCCAGCATTTT. The V gene is TRBV7-2, the J gene TRBJ1-5, with D possibly being TRBD1 (6 bases). Per the germline V gene, CDR1 is SGHTA and CDR2 is FQGNSA. V lost 4 bases to trimming and J lost 7 bases, with 14 bases between them. This CDR3 has 14 residues. Filled out from reference TRBV7-2 and TRBJ1-5, the complete variable domain reads GAGVSQSPSNKVTEKGKDVELRCDPISGHTALYWYRQSLGQGLEFLIYFQGNSAPDKSGLPSDRFSAERTGGSVSTLTIQRTQQEDSAVYLCASSSGQPGQPQHFGDGTRLSIL.

As DNA, the CDR3 is TGTGCCAGCAGCTTGCCGGCGGGGGGCACGGGAGAGACCCAGTACTTC. This encodes CASSLPAGGTGETQYF. The chain couples TRBV7-8 to TRBJ2-5, with 8 bases fitting TRBD2. The CDR3 consists of 16 residues. Germline V gene lookup returns CDR1 SGHVS and CDR2 FQNEAQ. Trimming took 3 bases from V and 4 from J; bases not matched to a gene: 10.

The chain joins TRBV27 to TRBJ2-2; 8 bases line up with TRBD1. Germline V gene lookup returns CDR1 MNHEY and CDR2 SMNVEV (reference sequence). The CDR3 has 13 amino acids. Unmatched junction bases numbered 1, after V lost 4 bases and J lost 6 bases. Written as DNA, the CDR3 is TGTGCCAGCAGTTCAGGGGGCGCCGGGGAGCTGTTTTTT. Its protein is CASSSGGAGELFF.

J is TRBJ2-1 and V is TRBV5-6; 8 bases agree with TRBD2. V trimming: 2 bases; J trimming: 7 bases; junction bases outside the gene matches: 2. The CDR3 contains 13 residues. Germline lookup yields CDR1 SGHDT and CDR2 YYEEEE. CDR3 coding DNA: TGTGCCAGCAGCTTCGGGGGGGTGAATGAGCAGTTCTTC. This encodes CASSFGGVNEQFF.

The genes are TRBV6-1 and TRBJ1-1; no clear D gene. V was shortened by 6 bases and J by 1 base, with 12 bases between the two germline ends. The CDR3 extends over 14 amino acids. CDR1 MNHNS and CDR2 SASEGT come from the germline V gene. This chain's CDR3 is CASSRNAKNTEAFF. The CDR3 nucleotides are TGTGCCAGCAGCAGAAACGCCAAGAACACTGAAGCTTTCTTT.

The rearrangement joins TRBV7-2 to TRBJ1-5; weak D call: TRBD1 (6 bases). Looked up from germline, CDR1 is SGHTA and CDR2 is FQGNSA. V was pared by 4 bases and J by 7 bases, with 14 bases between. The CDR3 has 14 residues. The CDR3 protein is CASSSRGGGQPQHF. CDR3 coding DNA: TGTGCCAGCAGCTCCCGCGGAGGGGGACAGCCCCAGCATTTT.

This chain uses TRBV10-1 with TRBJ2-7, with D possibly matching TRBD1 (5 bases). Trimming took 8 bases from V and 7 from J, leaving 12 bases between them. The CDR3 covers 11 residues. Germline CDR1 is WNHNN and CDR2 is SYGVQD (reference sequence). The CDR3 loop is CASLGHLEQYF. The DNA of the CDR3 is TGCGCCAGCCTTGGACATTTGGAGCAGTACTTC.

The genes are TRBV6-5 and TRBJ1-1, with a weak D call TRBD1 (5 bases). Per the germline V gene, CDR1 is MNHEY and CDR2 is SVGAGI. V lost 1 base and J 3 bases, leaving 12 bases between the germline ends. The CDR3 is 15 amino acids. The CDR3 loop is CASSYFGGGDTEAFF. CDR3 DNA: TGTGCCAGCAGTTACTTCGGGGGTGGGGACACTGAAGCTTTCTTT.

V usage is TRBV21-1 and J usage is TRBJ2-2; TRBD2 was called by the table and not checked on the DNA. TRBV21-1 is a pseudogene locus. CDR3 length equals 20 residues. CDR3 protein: CASSGTVQPGTSGATGELFF. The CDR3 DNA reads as TGTGCCAGCAGCGGAACGGTTCAACCTGGGACTAGCGGGGCCACCGGGGAGCTGTTTTTT.

The CDR3 region has the DNA TGCGCCAGCAGCACAGCACTACAGAACACTGAAGCTTTCTTT. It yields the protein CASSTALQNTEAFF. The chain uses TRBV5-1 and TRBJ1-1; D is unresolved. CDR1 SGHRS and CDR2 YFSETQ come from the germline V gene. There are 14 residues in the CDR3. V was trimmed by 4 bases and J by 1 base, leaving 11 bases between them.

The CDR3 loop is CASPQKGQGIFQYF. The CDR3 DNA follows: TGTGCCAGCCCCCAGAAGGGACAGGGAATCTTCCAGTACTTC. The chain joins TRBV21-1 to TRBJ2-5; TRBD1 is the table's D call, not checked against the DNA. TRBV21-1 is a known pseudogene. The CDR3 covers 14 residues.

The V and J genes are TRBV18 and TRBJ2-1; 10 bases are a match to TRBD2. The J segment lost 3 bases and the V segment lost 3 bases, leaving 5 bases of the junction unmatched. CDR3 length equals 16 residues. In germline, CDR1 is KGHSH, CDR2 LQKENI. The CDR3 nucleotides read TGTGCCAGCTCACCCCGGGAGCGGGGGGGCTACAATGAGCAGTTCTTC. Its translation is CASSPRERGGYNEQFF.

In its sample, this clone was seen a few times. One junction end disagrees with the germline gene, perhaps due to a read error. Here the CDR3 reads CASSLLVGRAQYF. The CDR3 region has the DNA TGTGCTAGCAGCTTATTGGTCGGTAGGGCCCAGTACTTC. The V gene is TRBV7-7, the J gene TRBJ2-5; D not resolved. This CDR3 comprises 13 residues. Germline loops: CDR1 SSHAT, CDR2 FNYEAQ (reference sequence).

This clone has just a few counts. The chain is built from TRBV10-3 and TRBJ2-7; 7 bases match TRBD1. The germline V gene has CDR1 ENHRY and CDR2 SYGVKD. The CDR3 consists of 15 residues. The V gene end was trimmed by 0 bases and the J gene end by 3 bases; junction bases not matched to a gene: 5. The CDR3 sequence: CAISESKHRGYEQYF. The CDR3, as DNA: TGTGCCATCAGTGAGTCGAAGCACAGGGGCTACGAGCAGTACTTC.

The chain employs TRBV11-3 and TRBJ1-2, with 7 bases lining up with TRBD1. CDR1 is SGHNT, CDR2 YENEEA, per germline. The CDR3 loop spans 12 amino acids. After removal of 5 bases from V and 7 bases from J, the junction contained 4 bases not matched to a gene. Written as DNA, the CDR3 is TGTGCCAGCAGCGAGACAGGGTTTGGCTACACCTTC. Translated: CASSETGFGYTF.

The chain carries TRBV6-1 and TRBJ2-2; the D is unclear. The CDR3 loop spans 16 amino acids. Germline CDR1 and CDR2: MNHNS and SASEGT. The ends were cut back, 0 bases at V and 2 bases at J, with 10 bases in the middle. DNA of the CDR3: TGTGCCAGCAGTGAAGCGTTGGTGGATAACACCGGGGAGCTGTTTTTT. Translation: CASSEALVDNTGELFF.

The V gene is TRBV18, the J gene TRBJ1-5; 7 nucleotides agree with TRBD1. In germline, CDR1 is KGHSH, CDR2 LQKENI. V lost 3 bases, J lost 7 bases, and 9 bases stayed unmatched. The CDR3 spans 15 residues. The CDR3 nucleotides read TGTGCCAGCTCACCGGACCAGGGGGTTTGGCAGCCCCAGCATTTT. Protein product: CASSPDQGVWQPQHF.

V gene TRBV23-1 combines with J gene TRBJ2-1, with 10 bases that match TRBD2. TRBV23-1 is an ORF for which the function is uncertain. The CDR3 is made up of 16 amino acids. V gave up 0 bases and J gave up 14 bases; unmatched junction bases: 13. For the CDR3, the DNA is TGCGCCAGCAGTCAATCAAGTAGCGGGGGGCCCCCGGAGGAGTTCTTC. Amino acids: CASSQSSSGGPPEEFF.

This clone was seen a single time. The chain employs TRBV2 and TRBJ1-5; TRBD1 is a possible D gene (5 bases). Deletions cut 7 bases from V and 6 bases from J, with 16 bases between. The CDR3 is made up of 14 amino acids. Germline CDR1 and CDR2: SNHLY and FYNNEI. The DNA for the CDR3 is TGTGCCAGCACCTGGGGAGGGGTGGGTCAGCCCCAGCATTTT. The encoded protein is CASTWGGVGQPQHF.

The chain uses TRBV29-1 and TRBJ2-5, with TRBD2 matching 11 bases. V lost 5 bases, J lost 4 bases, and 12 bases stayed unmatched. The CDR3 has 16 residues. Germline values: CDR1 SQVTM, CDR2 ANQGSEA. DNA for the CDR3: TGCAGCGTTCTTCTAGCGGGGGGAACGACACGAGAGACCCAGTACTTC. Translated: CSVLLAGGTTRETQYF.